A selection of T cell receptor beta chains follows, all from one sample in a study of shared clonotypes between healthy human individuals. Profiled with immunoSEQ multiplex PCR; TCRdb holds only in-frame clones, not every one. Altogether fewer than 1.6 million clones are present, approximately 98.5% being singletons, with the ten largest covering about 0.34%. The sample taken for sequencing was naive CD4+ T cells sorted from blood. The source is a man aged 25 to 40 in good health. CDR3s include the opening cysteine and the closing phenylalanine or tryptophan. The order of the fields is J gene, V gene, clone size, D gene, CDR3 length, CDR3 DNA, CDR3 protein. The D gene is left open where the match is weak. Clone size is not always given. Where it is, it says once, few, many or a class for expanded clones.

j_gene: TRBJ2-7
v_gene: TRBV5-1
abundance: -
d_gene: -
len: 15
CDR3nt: TGCGCCAGCAGCTTGGTAGTAGGGAACTCCTACGAGCAGTACTTC
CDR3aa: CASSLVVGNSYEQYF

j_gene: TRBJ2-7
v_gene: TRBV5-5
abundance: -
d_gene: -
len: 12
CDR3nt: TGTGCCAGCAGCTTCTTTCCCTACGAGCAGTACTTC
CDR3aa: CASSFFPYEQYF

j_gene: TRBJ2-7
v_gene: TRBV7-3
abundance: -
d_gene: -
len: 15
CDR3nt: TGTGCCAGCAGCTCGGGACCGCTAAGCTCCTACGAGCAGTACTTC
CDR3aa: CASSSGPLSSYEQYF

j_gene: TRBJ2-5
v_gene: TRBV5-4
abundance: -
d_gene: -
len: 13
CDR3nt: TGTGCCAGCAGCTTGTGGGGTGGAGAGACCCAGTACTTC
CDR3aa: CASSLWGGETQYF

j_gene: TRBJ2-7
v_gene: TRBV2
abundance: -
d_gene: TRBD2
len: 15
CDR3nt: TGTGCCAGCAGCCTAGGACTAGCGGGAGTCTACGAGCAGTACTTC
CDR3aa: CASSLGLAGVYEQYF

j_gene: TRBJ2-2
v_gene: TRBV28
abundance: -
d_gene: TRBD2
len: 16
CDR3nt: TGTGCCAGCAGTTTGGCGGGACTAGTGGGCACCGGGGAGCTGTTTTTT
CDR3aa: CASSLAGLVGTGELFF

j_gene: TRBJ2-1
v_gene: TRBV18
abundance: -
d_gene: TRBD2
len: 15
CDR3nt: TGTGCCAGCTCACCATCCCTAGCGGGAAACAATGAGCAGTTCTTC
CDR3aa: CASSPSLAGNNEQFF

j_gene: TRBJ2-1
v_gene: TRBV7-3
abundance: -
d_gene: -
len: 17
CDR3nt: TGTGCCAGCAGCTTAGATGCAGGGGCGGACCCCGTCAATGAGCAGTTCTTC
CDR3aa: CASSLDAGADPVNEQFF

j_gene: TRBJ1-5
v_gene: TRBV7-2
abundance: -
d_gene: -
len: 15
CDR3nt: TGTGCCAGCAGCTTAGTGGCAGGGGCTAATCAGCCCCAGCATTTT
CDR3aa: CASSLVAGANQPQHF

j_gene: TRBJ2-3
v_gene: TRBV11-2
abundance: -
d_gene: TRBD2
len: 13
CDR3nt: TGTGCCAGCAGCCTAGCGGGCACAGATACGCAGTATTTT
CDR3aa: CASSLAGTDTQYF

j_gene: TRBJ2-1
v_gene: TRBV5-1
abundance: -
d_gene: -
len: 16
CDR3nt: TGCGCCAGCAGCTTGGCCTTGCAGAGCTCCTACAATGAGCAGTTCTTC
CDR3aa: CASSLALQSSYNEQFF

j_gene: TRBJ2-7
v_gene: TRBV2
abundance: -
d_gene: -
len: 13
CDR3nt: TGTGCCAGCGTCGTCCTCCTCTCCTACGAGCAGTACTTC
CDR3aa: CASVVLLSYEQYF

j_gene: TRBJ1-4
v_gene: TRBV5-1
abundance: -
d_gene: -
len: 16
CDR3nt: TGCGCCAGCAGCTTGGCCTGGACAGCGGGGGGTGAAAAACTGTTTTTT
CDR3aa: CASSLAWTAGGEKLFF

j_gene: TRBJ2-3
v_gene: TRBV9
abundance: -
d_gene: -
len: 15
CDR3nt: TGTGCCAGCAGCCCCCGGCAGGGAAGACTAGATACGCAGTATTTT
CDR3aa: CASSPRQGRLDTQYF

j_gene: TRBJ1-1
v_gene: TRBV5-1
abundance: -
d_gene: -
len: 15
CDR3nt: TGCGCCAGCAGCTTGGGCCCGGGTCCTCAACCTGAAGCTTTCTTT
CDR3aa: CASSLGPGPQPEAFF

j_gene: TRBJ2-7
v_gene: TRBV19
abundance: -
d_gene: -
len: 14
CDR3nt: TGTGCCAGTAGTATAAGGGTCCTACTCGGCGAGCAGTACTTC
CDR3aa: CASSIRVLLGEQYF

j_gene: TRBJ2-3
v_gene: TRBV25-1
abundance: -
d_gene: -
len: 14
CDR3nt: TGTGCCAGCAGTGACGACCGAGGCACAGATACGCAGTATTTT
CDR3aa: CASSDDRGTDTQYF

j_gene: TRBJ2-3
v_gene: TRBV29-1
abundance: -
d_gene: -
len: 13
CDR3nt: TGCAGCGCCGCGACAGGCCCCCGAGATACGCAGTATTTT
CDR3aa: CSAATGPRDTQYF

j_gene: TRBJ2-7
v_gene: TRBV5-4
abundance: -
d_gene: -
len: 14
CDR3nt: TGTGCCAGCAGCCGGGGTTATAGCGGCTACGAGCAGTACTTC
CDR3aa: CASSRGYSGYEQYF

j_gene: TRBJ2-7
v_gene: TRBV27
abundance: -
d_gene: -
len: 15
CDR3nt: TGTGCCAGCAGTTTCCTACAGGTTAAGGGGTACGAGCAGTACTTC
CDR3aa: CASSFLQVKGYEQYF

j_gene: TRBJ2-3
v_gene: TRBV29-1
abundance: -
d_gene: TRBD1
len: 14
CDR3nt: TGCAGCGTAGCGGACAGGGGCCCCACAGATACGCAGTATTTT
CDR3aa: CSVADRGPTDTQYF

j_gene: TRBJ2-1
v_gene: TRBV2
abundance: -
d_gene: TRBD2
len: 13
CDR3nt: TGTGCCAGCAGTGAGCAGCGGGAGGGTGAGCAGTTCTTC
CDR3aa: CASSEQREGEQFF

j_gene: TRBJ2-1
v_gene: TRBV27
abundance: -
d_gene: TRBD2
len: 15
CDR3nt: TGTGCCAGCAGTCTGACTAGCGGACGTAACAATGAGCAGTTCTTC
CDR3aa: CASSLTSGRNNEQFF

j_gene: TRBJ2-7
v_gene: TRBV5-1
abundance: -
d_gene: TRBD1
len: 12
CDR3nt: TGCGCCAGCAGCTTGGAGGGACAGGGTAAGCACTTC
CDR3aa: CASSLEGQGKHF

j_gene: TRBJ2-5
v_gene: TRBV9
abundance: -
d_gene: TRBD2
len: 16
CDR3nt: TGTGCCAGCAGCAGATCAGCGGGAGTGGTGGGAGAGACCCAGTACTTC
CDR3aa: CASSRSAGVVGETQYF

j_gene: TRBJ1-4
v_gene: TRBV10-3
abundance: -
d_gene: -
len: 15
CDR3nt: TGTGCCATCAGTGCGGGGCCGGAGAAGGGGGAAAAACTGTTTTTT
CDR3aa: CAISAGPEKGEKLFF

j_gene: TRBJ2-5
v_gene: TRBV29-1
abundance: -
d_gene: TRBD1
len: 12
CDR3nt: TGCAGCGCGGGGACAGGGGAGGGGACCCAGTACTTC
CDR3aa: CSAGTGEGTQYF

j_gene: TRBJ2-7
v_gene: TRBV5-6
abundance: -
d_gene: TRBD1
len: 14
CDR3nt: TGTGCCAGCAGCACCCTACAGGGGTCCTACGAGCAGTACTTC
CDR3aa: CASSTLQGSYEQYF

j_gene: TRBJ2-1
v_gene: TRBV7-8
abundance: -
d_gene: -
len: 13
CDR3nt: TGTGCCAGCAGCTTAGCGGAGTTGGATGAGCAGTTCTTC
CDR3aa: CASSLAELDEQFF

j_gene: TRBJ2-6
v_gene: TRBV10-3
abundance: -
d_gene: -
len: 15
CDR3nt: TGTGCCATTAGGCAAGGGGGTTCTGGGGCCAACGTCCTGACTTTC
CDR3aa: CAIRQGGSGANVLTF

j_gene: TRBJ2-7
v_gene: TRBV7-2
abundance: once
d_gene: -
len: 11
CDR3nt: TGTGCCAGCAGCTCACTCTACGAGCAGTACTTC
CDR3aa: CASSSLYEQYF